The source of this T cell receptor beta chain is a study of T cells in Graves' hyperthyroidism and ophthalmopathy. TCR beta CDR3 region amplification was performed from RNA transcripts. HTBI primers drove first-round RT-PCR of the TCR CDR3. TCRdb itself ran the multiplex PCR reads through MiXCR, one entry per CDR3 protein. The sample records around 500,000 distinct CDR3 sequences, 20% to 25% being singletons. Germline V gene sequence: CDR1 KGHDR, CDR2 SFDVKD. The CDR3 is made up of 14 amino acids. V gave up 5 bases and J gave up 3 bases; unmatched junction bases: 1. A few counts support this clonotype.

This chain uses TRBV24-1 with TRBJ2-2, with 8 bases aligning to TRBD1. Sequencing used blood. This TCR came from a woman in her seventies with Graves' ophthalmopathy. The CDR3 DNA reads as TGTGCCACCAGTGGGACAGGGTACACCGGGGAGCTGTTTTTT. As protein: CATSGTGYTGELFF.